What follows are 13 T cell receptor delta chains derived from one specimen sequenced in a study of delta chains in infants with herpesvirus infections. PBMC RNA was reverse transcribed using gamma-chain- and delta-chain-specific primers. TCRdb ran CATT on the RT-PCR reads. Counted here are 1,300 to 1,500 delta-chain clones, roughly 37% occurring once; the ten biggest clones make up about 10%. The specimen was peripheral blood, collected at time point 1 of longitudinal follow-up. The receptors stem from a human donor who was a Ugandan infant, either HIV-exposed or HIV-unexposed (not recorded which).

In the case of this clone: This sequence may be a read error, since a much larger clone differs from it by one base. The J gene is TRDJ1, the V gene TRDV1; D uncertain. The V end was cut by 1 base, the J end by 4 bases, with 4 bases between. Germline lookup yields CDR1 TSWWSYY and CDR2 QGS. The CDR3 length is 12 residues. CDR3 sequence reads: CALGEPRDKLIF. In DNA form, the CDR3 reads TGTGCTCTTGGGGAACCCCGCGATAAACTCATCTTT.

This clone was seen only a few times. The gene calls are TRDV1 and TRDJ1, with a tentative D call TRDD3 (10 bases). Trimming shortened V by 0 bases and J by 1 base, and 33 bases separated the two germline ends. The CDR3 is made up of 23 amino acids. Germline lookup yields CDR1 TSWWSYY and CDR2 QGS. CDR3 DNA sequence: TGTGCTCTTGGGGAACTACCTTCCTACCCTTTGGGGGGGATACGCGTGGGCACCGATAAACTCATCTTT. Translated, it gives CALGELPSYPLGGIRVGTDKLIF.

CDR3 coding DNA: TGTGCTCTTGGGGAACTTCCTACTTGGGGGATACTAAGGGGATTCACCGATAAACTCATCTTT. It is translated as CALGELPTWGILRGFTDKLIF. The rearrangement uses TRDV1 and TRDJ1; 10 bases align to TRDD3. This CDR3 has 21 amino acids. The germline CDR1 and CDR2 sequences are TSWWSYY and QGS. After removal of 0 bases from V and 1 base from J, the junction contained 17 bases not matched to a gene.

This clone was observed a handful of times. The CDR3 DNA reads as TGTGCTCTTGGGCCCCGGAGGAGTGAAGTGGATAAACTCATCTTT. Amino acid sequence: CALGPRRSEVDKLIF. This chain joins TRDV1 and TRDJ1; no definite D call. CDR1 TSWWSYY and CDR2 QGS come from the germline V gene. Trimming removed 5 bases from V and 5 bases from J, with 18 bases in between. The CDR3 spans 15 residues.

Of note for this clone: This may stem from a read error, because a much larger clone lies one nucleotide away. The rearrangement links TRDV1 to TRDJ1; D might be TRDD3 (6 bases). Germline V lookup: CDR1 TSWWSYY, CDR2 QGS. This CDR3 has 17 amino acids. With 5 bases removed from V and 3 bases from J, the gap between germline ends came to 22 bases. DNA for the CDR3: TGTGCTCTTGGGCCCGCTCGAGAAGGATACTGCTCCGATAAACTCATCTTT. Residues: CALGPAREGYCSDKLIF.

The chain uses TRAV38-2/DV8 and TRDJ1; no definite D call. Deletions cut 0 bases from V and 1 base from J, with 10 bases between. CDR1 and CDR2 (germline): TSESDYY, QEAYKQQN. The CDR3 runs 15 residues. CDR3 region: CAYRSGTGSTDKLIF. CDR3 bases: TGTGCTTATAGGAGCGGGACCGGTAGCACCGATAAACTCATCTTT.

By proportion, this clone is large (0.1 to 1%). Other nucleotide sequences in the sample specify the same CDR3. The rearrangement uses TRDV2 and TRDJ3; 7 bases align to TRDD3. Germline V gene sequence: CDR1 GEAIGNYY, CDR2 EKD. With V trimmed by 0 bases and J by 0 bases, 4 bases remained unmatched. This CDR3 contains 18 residues. CDR3 nucleotides: TGTGCCTGTGACACCTTGATGGGGGACTCCTGGGACACCCGACAGATGTTTTTC. Translating it yields CACDTLMGDSWDTRQMFF.

The V and J genes are TRDV3 and TRDJ1; TRDD3 matches 8 bases. The V gene's germline CDR1 is TVYSNPD and CDR2 GDNSRS (reference sequence). This CDR3 has 15 amino acids. V gave up 2 bases and J gave up 0 bases; unmatched junction bases: 8. The CDR3 nucleotides are TGTGCCTTTTCGGACTGGGGGCCCTACACCGATAAACTCATCTTT. This sequence encodes CAFSDWGPYTDKLIF.

This clone was detected only a few times. The gene calls are TRDV1 and TRDJ1, with 10 bases that match TRDD3. The CDR3 sequence is 20 residues long. Germline values: CDR1 TSWWSYY, CDR2 QGS. J lost 1 base, V lost 1 base, and 15 bases had no gene match. Here the CDR3 reads CALGEPIPTWGIHGTDKLIF. The CDR3 region has the DNA TGTGCTCTTGGGGAACCTATTCCTACTTGGGGGATACACGGCACCGATAAACTCATCTTT.

The table lists this clone with a count of one. A much larger clone lies one base from this, so it may be a read error. The same CDR3 is also encoded by other DNA sequences in this sample. This chain links TRAV38-2/DV8 with TRDJ1; 13 bases are a match to TRDD3. The germline V gene encodes CDR1 TSESDYY and CDR2 QEAYKQQN. This CDR3 contains 19 residues. DNA of the CDR3: TGCGCTTATAGGAGCCCCTGTACTGGGGGATACGAGGTCACCGATAAACTCATCTTT. Its protein product is CAYRSPCTGGYEVTDKLIF.

The V and J genes are TRDV1 and TRDJ1, with 10 bases matching TRDD3. This CDR3 has 17 residues. V gave up 3 bases and J gave up 2 bases; unmatched junction bases: 9. Germline V gene lookup returns CDR1 TSWWSYY and CDR2 QGS. CDR3 DNA: TGTGCTCTTGGGGATACACACGTACTGGGGGATACCGATAAACTCATCTTT. Its translation is CALGDTHVLGDTDKLIF.

The V gene is TRDV1, the J gene TRDJ1; 9 nucleotides line up with TRDD3. CDR1 is TSWWSYY, CDR2 QGS, per germline. The CDR3 extends over 21 amino acids. Unmatched junction bases numbered 21, after V lost 3 bases and J lost 1 base. As DNA, the CDR3 is TGTGCTCTTGGGGACCAATTTCCTACTGGGGGACCCCGGGACTTCACCGATAAACTCATCTTT. Translation: CALGDQFPTGGPRDFTDKLIF.

The chain has TRDV2 and TRDJ1, with 9 bases fitting TRDD3. V dropped 0 bases and J dropped 6; count of bases not matched to a gene: 4. There are 14 residues in the CDR3. CDR1 is GEAIGNYY, CDR2 EKD, per germline. DNA for the CDR3: TGTGCCTGTGACACCGTGGGGGATAGGAATAAACTCATCTTT. Amino acids: CACDTVGDRNKLIF.